A selection of T cell receptor beta chains follows, all from one sample in a study of control samples from healthy donors and cancer patients. Clones were read by immunoSEQ multiplex PCR, and TCRdb kept only the in-frame ones, dropping some. The sample carries around 77,000 clones, 92% recorded once. The sample comprised blood. The receptors come from a woman aged 55-69 years in good health. Both conserved end residues are part of each CDR3. D genes are given only for firm matches. Only part of the rows carry a size: once, few, many, or a class if the clone is expanded.

abundance: .
d_gene: .
len: 17
v_gene: TRBV7-2
j_gene: TRBJ2-3
CDR3nt: TGTGCCAGCAGCCCCCGGGGCGCTACCACTAGCACAGATACGCAGTATTTT
CDR3aa: CASSPRGATTSTDTQYF

abundance: .
d_gene: TRBD2
len: 14
v_gene: TRBV6-5
j_gene: TRBJ2-2
CDR3nt: TGTGCCAGCCGGGCGGGAGGGCACACCGGGGAGCTGTTTTTT
CDR3aa: CASRAGGHTGELFF

abundance: .
d_gene: .
len: 15
v_gene: TRBV7-9
j_gene: TRBJ1-1
CDR3nt: TGTGCCAGCAGCACCCTGGACACCCCATCGAGTGAAGCTTTCTTT
CDR3aa: CASSTLDTPSSEAFF

abundance: .
d_gene: TRBD2
len: 18
v_gene: TRBV11-2
j_gene: TRBJ2-1
CDR3nt: TGTGCCAGCAACAGACTAGCGGGAGGTCCTAGCTCCTACAATGAGCAGTTCTTC
CDR3aa: CASNRLAGGPSSYNEQFF

abundance: .
d_gene: TRBD2
len: 15
v_gene: TRBV5-1
j_gene: TRBJ2-1
CDR3nt: TGCGCCAGCAGCTTGACAACTAGCGGGAGTGATGAGCAGTTCTTC
CDR3aa: CASSLTTSGSDEQFF

abundance: .
d_gene: .
len: 15
v_gene: TRBV23-1
j_gene: TRBJ1-3
CDR3nt: TGCGCCAGCAGATCACAGGGTCGACGGGGAAACACCATATATTTT
CDR3aa: CASRSQGRRGNTIYF

abundance: .
d_gene: TRBD1
len: 15
v_gene: TRBV27
j_gene: TRBJ2-7
CDR3nt: TGTGCCAGCAGTTCCGAGGGGGCGAGCTCCTACGAGCAGTACTTC
CDR3aa: CASSSEGASSYEQYF

abundance: .
d_gene: TRBD1
len: 18
v_gene: TRBV4-1
j_gene: TRBJ1-1
CDR3nt: TGCGCCAGCAGCCGAAGCCCACAGGGGGCTTATATGAACACTGAAGCTTTCTTT
CDR3aa: CASSRSPQGAYMNTEAFF

abundance: .
d_gene: .
len: 14
v_gene: TRBV28
j_gene: TRBJ1-5
CDR3nt: TGTGCCAGCAGTCCCCCGGGTAGTTATCAGCCCCAGCATTTT
CDR3aa: CASSPPGSYQPQHF

abundance: .
d_gene: .
len: 15
v_gene: TRBV6-6
j_gene: TRBJ2-7
CDR3nt: TGTGCCAGCAGTTCCACAGGCGTCCCTTCCTACGAGCAGTACTTC
CDR3aa: CASSSTGVPSYEQYF

abundance: .
d_gene: .
len: 13
v_gene: TRBV2
j_gene: TRBJ2-3
CDR3nt: TGTGCCAGCAGGGGGGGCATAATAAATACGCAGTATTTT
CDR3aa: CASRGGIINTQYF

abundance: .
d_gene: .
len: 14
v_gene: TRBV3-1/TRBV3-2
j_gene: TRBJ1-1
CDR3nt: TGTGCCAGCAGCCAAGAGGTCAGGGGCCGCCGGCCTTTCTTT
CDR3aa: CASSQEVRGRRPFF

abundance: .
d_gene: TRBD2
len: 17
v_gene: TRBV5-4
j_gene: TRBJ2-2
CDR3nt: TGTGCCAGCAGCAGGGGACTAGCGGGAGAGACGGCCGGGGAGCTGTTTTTT
CDR3aa: CASSRGLAGETAGELFF

abundance: .
d_gene: TRBD2
len: 15
v_gene: TRBV18
j_gene: TRBJ2-3
CDR3nt: TGTGCCAGCTCACCAAGCGGGAGTGTTGGAGATACGCAGTATTTT
CDR3aa: CASSPSGSVGDTQYF

abundance: .
d_gene: TRBD2
len: 15
v_gene: TRBV3-1/TRBV3-2
j_gene: TRBJ2-1
CDR3nt: TGTGCCAGCAGCCGGGGACTAGCGGGAGGAGATGAGCAGTTCTTC
CDR3aa: CASSRGLAGGDEQFF

abundance: .
d_gene: .
len: 12
v_gene: TRBV7-9
j_gene: TRBJ1-1
CDR3nt: TGTGCCAGCAGCTCCGAGGTAACTGAAGCTTTCTTT
CDR3aa: CASSSEVTEAFF

abundance: .
d_gene: TRBD1
len: 16
v_gene: TRBV19
j_gene: TRBJ1-2
CDR3nt: TGTGCCAGTAGTAAAAAGACCCGGGACAGGAACTATGGCTACACCTTC
CDR3aa: CASSKKTRDRNYGYTF

abundance: .
d_gene: TRBD2
len: 18
v_gene: TRBV4-2
j_gene: TRBJ2-7
CDR3nt: TGTGCCAGCAGCCAAGATCGGGTAGCGGGAGACGTAGTCTACGAGCAGTACTTC
CDR3aa: CASSQDRVAGDVVYEQYF

abundance: .
d_gene: .
len: 11
v_gene: TRBV2
j_gene: TRBJ1-2
CDR3nt: TGTGCCAGCAGTCCGCCTGATGGCTACACCTTC
CDR3aa: CASSPPDGYTF

abundance: .
d_gene: TRBD2
len: 15
v_gene: TRBV24-1
j_gene: TRBJ2-1
CDR3nt: TGTGCCACCAGTGCCCGACTAGCGGTCTACAATGAGCAGTTCTTC
CDR3aa: CATSARLAVYNEQFF

abundance: .
d_gene: .
len: 13
v_gene: TRBV10-2
j_gene: TRBJ1-5
CDR3nt: TGCGCCAGCAGTGAGGGGGGGCGCCAGCCCCAGCATTTT
CDR3aa: CASSEGGRQPQHF

abundance: .
d_gene: .
len: 14
v_gene: TRBV11-2
j_gene: TRBJ2-1
CDR3nt: TGTGCCAGCAGCCCACGCCGGGTCTTGAATGAGCAGTTCTTC
CDR3aa: CASSPRRVLNEQFF

abundance: .
d_gene: TRBD2
len: 16
v_gene: TRBV5-4
j_gene: TRBJ2-1
CDR3nt: TGTGCCAGCAGCCACCCCACTAGCGGGAGAGATAATGAGCAGTTCTTC
CDR3aa: CASSHPTSGRDNEQFF

abundance: .
d_gene: .
len: 15
v_gene: TRBV7-9
j_gene: TRBJ1-6
CDR3nt: TGTGCCAGCAGCTCGGAGGACAACTATAATTCACCCCTCCACTTT
CDR3aa: CASSSEDNYNSPLHF

abundance: .
d_gene: .
len: 13
v_gene: TRBV5-4
j_gene: TRBJ1-1
CDR3nt: TGTGCCAGCAGCGGGGAGTCGAACACTGAAGCTTTCTTT
CDR3aa: CASSGESNTEAFF

abundance: .
d_gene: TRBD1
len: 13
v_gene: TRBV7-8
j_gene: TRBJ2-2
CDR3nt: TGTGCCTCGGGACAGGGGGCTGCCGGGGAGCTGTTTTTT
CDR3aa: CASGQGAAGELFF

abundance: once
d_gene: .
len: 13
v_gene: TRBV7-8
j_gene: TRBJ2-7
CDR3nt: TGTGCCAGCAGCTCTGGACCAGGGGATCAGCAGTACTTC
CDR3aa: CASSSGPGDQQYF

abundance: .
d_gene: .
len: 12
v_gene: TRBV15
j_gene: TRBJ1-1
CDR3nt: TGTGCCACCAGTAGGGATAGGCTTGAAGCTTTCTTT
CDR3aa: CATSRDRLEAFF

abundance: .
d_gene: .
len: 14
v_gene: TRBV28
j_gene: TRBJ1-2
CDR3nt: TGTGCCGCCCTTGCGGCAGGGACTAACTATGGCTACACCTTC
CDR3aa: CAALAAGTNYGYTF

abundance: once
d_gene: .
len: 17
v_gene: TRBV7-9
j_gene: TRBJ1-4
CDR3nt: TGTGCCAGCAGCTTATTCTCCGGGGGCCGAGTGGTTGAAAAACTGTTTTTT
CDR3aa: CASSLFSGGRVVEKLFF

abundance: .
d_gene: .
len: 14
v_gene: TRBV11-2
j_gene: TRBJ1-1
CDR3nt: TGTGCCAGCAGCTTGAGTCGTGGGAACACTGAAGCTTTCTTT
CDR3aa: CASSLSRGNTEAFF

abundance: .
d_gene: .
len: 13
v_gene: TRBV5-1
j_gene: TRBJ2-5
CDR3nt: TGCGCCAGCAGCATAGAGAAAGGGGGGACCCAGTACTTC
CDR3aa: CASSIEKGGTQYF

abundance: .
d_gene: .
len: 18
v_gene: TRBV23-1
j_gene: TRBJ2-2
CDR3nt: TGCGCCAGCAGTCAAACCCGCCCGGGGGTTAGGTACACCGGGGAGCTGTTTTTT
CDR3aa: CASSQTRPGVRYTGELFF

abundance: .
d_gene: TRBD1
len: 14
v_gene: TRBV29-1
j_gene: TRBJ2-2
CDR3nt: TGCAGCGGTCTCGACAGGGGGCGGACCGGGGAGCTGTTTTTT
CDR3aa: CSGLDRGRTGELFF

abundance: .
d_gene: .
len: 13
v_gene: TRBV12-5
j_gene: TRBJ1-2
CDR3nt: TGTGCTAGTGGTTTGGGGGGGGGCTATGGCTACACCTTC
CDR3aa: CASGLGGGYGYTF

abundance: .
d_gene: TRBD2
len: 15
v_gene: TRBV2
j_gene: TRBJ2-7
CDR3nt: TGTGCCAGCAGTAGGGAGGGATTAGGCTCCTACGAGCAGTACTTC
CDR3aa: CASSREGLGSYEQYF

abundance: once
d_gene: .
len: 12
v_gene: TRBV7-9
j_gene: TRBJ2-3
CDR3nt: TGTGCCAGCAGCCGTAGCACAGATACGCAGTATTTT
CDR3aa: CASSRSTDTQYF

abundance: .
d_gene: TRBD2
len: 13
v_gene: TRBV7-9
j_gene: TRBJ2-7
CDR3nt: TGTGCCAGCAGCCTAGCGGGAGGCGGCGAGCAGTACTTC
CDR3aa: CASSLAGGGEQYF

abundance: .
d_gene: TRBD1
len: 15
v_gene: TRBV28
j_gene: TRBJ1-1
CDR3nt: TGTGCCAGCAACCTACCCCAGGGGGATTCGGCTGAAGCTTTCTTT
CDR3aa: CASNLPQGDSAEAFF

abundance: .
d_gene: TRBD1
len: 14
v_gene: TRBV5-1
j_gene: TRBJ1-4
CDR3nt: TGCGCCAGCAGCACCGGACAGGGGGACGAAAAACTGTTTTTT
CDR3aa: CASSTGQGDEKLFF

abundance: .
d_gene: TRBD2
len: 13
v_gene: TRBV29-1
j_gene: TRBJ2-7
CDR3nt: TGCAGCGTTGGAGTGAGCGGGAGCTACGAGCAGTACTTC
CDR3aa: CSVGVSGSYEQYF

abundance: .
d_gene: .
len: 19
v_gene: TRBV4-1
j_gene: TRBJ1-5
CDR3nt: TGCGCCAGCAGCCAAGACCCGAGGGGTCACTTGGGCAGCAATCAGCCCCAGCATTTT
CDR3aa: CASSQDPRGHLGSNQPQHF

abundance: .
d_gene: TRBD1
len: 16
v_gene: TRBV10-3
j_gene: TRBJ1-3
CDR3nt: TGTGCCATCAGTGAAGGACAGGGGGCGGAAGGAAACACCATATATTTT
CDR3aa: CAISEGQGAEGNTIYF

abundance: .
d_gene: .
len: 17
v_gene: TRBV7-3
j_gene: TRBJ2-2
CDR3nt: TGTGCCAGCAGCTTAAGTGGGGGACCCGAATACACCGGGGAGCTGTTTTTT
CDR3aa: CASSLSGGPEYTGELFF

abundance: .
d_gene: .
len: 16
v_gene: TRBV28
j_gene: TRBJ1-5
CDR3nt: TGTGCCAGCAGTTTCTACAGGGCCTATAGCAATCAGCCCCAGCATTTT
CDR3aa: CASSFYRAYSNQPQHF

abundance: .
d_gene: .
len: 13
v_gene: TRBV6-6
j_gene: TRBJ2-3
CDR3nt: TGTGCCAGCAGTTCCCACCTAGCTCGTACGCAGTATTTT
CDR3aa: CASSSHLARTQYF

abundance: .
d_gene: .
len: 13
v_gene: TRBV27
j_gene: TRBJ2-2
CDR3nt: TGTGCCAGCAGTCGCCTGGACACCGGGGAGCTGTTTTTT
CDR3aa: CASSRLDTGELFF

abundance: .
d_gene: TRBD2
len: 19
v_gene: TRBV24-1
j_gene: TRBJ2-1
CDR3nt: TGTGCCACCAGTGATTTAGGTAGCGGGCGGGGGAGGTCCTACAATGAGCAGTTCTTC
CDR3aa: CATSDLGSGRGRSYNEQFF

abundance: .
d_gene: .
len: 17
v_gene: TRBV28
j_gene: TRBJ2-4
CDR3nt: TGTGCCAGCGGAGGGGGGAATCCGGTGCTGGCCAAAAACATTCAGTACTTC
CDR3aa: CASGGGNPVLAKNIQYF

abundance: .
d_gene: .
len: 18
v_gene: TRBV7-8
j_gene: TRBJ1-1
CDR3nt: TGTGCCAGCAGCTCCGGGGGGCAGGGAGAGGGTCGAGTCACTGAAGCTTTCTTT
CDR3aa: CASSSGGQGEGRVTEAFF

abundance: .
d_gene: .
len: 14
v_gene: TRBV3-1/TRBV3-2
j_gene: TRBJ1-2
CDR3nt: TGTGCCAGCAGCCCGACCTTAGCGAACTATGGCTACACCTTC
CDR3aa: CASSPTLANYGYTF

abundance: .
d_gene: .
len: 12
v_gene: TRBV2
j_gene: TRBJ1-1
CDR3nt: TGTGCCAGCCAGGACACGAACACTGAAGCTTTCTTT
CDR3aa: CASQDTNTEAFF

abundance: .
d_gene: .
len: 15
v_gene: TRBV28
j_gene: TRBJ2-7
CDR3nt: TGTGCCAGCAGTTTTGGACTTGGGGGCTCCTACGAGCAGTACTTC
CDR3aa: CASSFGLGGSYEQYF

abundance: .
d_gene: .
len: 13
v_gene: TRBV7-2
j_gene: TRBJ2-7
CDR3nt: TGTGCCAGCAGCTTAAGTCCAGGGGACGAGCAGTACTTC
CDR3aa: CASSLSPGDEQYF

abundance: .
d_gene: .
len: 16
v_gene: TRBV11-3
j_gene: TRBJ2-1
CDR3nt: TGTGCCAGCAGCTTAGTATTCAGGAGCTCCTACAATGAGCAGTTCTTC
CDR3aa: CASSLVFRSSYNEQFF

abundance: once
d_gene: TRBD2
len: 14
v_gene: TRBV4-3
j_gene: TRBJ2-7
CDR3nt: TGCGCCAGCAGCCGGCTAGCGGGGACCTACGAGCAGTACTTC
CDR3aa: CASSRLAGTYEQYF

abundance: .
d_gene: .
len: 15
v_gene: TRBV6-5
j_gene: TRBJ1-1
CDR3nt: TGTGCCAGCAGTTACTCGGCAGGGATGAACACTGAAGCTTTCTTT
CDR3aa: CASSYSAGMNTEAFF

abundance: few
d_gene: .
len: 13
v_gene: TRBV24-1
j_gene: TRBJ2-7
CDR3nt: TGTGCCACTGCGCAGGGGTTCGGGGACGAGCAGTACTTC
CDR3aa: CATAQGFGDEQYF

abundance: .
d_gene: .
len: 10
v_gene: TRBV6-1
j_gene: TRBJ1-1
CDR3nt: TGTGCCAGCAGTGAAGAAGGTGCTTTCTTT
CDR3aa: CASSEEGAFF